In this sample, the clone carrying this TCR beta chain turned up a few times. The length of the CDR3 is 17 residues. Germline-derived CDR1 and CDR2 are SGHNT and YENEEA. With V trimmed by 5 bases and J by 2 bases, 10 bases remained unmatched. The sample originates from a study of blood T cell repertoires in COVID-19. For the study at large: From the United States, Italy and Spain came samples of acute and convalescent COVID-19. The cDNA or gDNA used as material had been derived from T cells, B-cell-depleted T cells, or PBMCs.

Authors' analysis steps: Nucleated cell number was recorded as an estimate derived from reference gene primer amplification. Clones were read by immunoSEQ multiplex PCR, and TCRdb kept only the in-frame ones, dropping some. V and J calls and clone size follow that table, whereas D and trimming were derived from the DNA. In the table there are about 96,000 clones, 65% to 85% of which are singletons. This clonotype was sampled from a woman aged 55-70 years with acute or convalescent COVID-19. The rearrangement joins TRBV11-3 to TRBJ2-3, with 10 bases aligning to TRBD2. The specimen sequenced was peripheral blood. The DNA for the CDR3 is TGTGCCAGCAGCCTCTCCCTAGCGGGGGACCCCACAGATACGCAGTATTTT. Translating gives CASSLSLAGDPTDTQYF.